Given below is one T cell receptor (beta chain) in context. Profiled with immunoSEQ multiplex PCR; TCRdb holds only in-frame clones, not every one. The repertoire holds around 300,000 clones, with nearly 90% as singletons. This record comes from a study of blood T cell repertoires in COVID-19. In the study overall: Sample material is recorded as cDNA or gDNA derived from T cells, B-cell-depleted T cells, or PBMCs.

Germline V lookup: CDR1 MGHDK, CDR2 SYGVNS. The CDR3 runs to 13 residues. V lost 5 bases to trimming and J lost 6 bases; unmatched junction nucleotides: 6. Donors were grouped by their self-reported clinical history. This sequence was found in a woman aged 60-75 years who had recovered from COVID-19. The specimen sequenced was PBMCs or T cells enriched from blood (not recorded which). The rearrangement links TRBV25-1 to TRBJ2-7; TRBD2 matches at 8 bases. The CDR3 protein is CASSLSRGGEQYF. The CDR3 DNA follows: TGTGCCAGCAGTTTAAGCCGGGGGGGCGAGCAGTACTTC.